Sequencing of this T cell receptor (beta chain) was carried out in a study of blood T cell dynamics during melanoma immunotherapy. The time point was: pre-treatment baseline. Libraries were prepared by immunoSEQ multiplex PCR; TCRdb keeps only in-frame clonotypes and omits some of them. The repertoire holds over 13,000 clones, with over 75% as singletons. The sequence was obtained from a human donor with melanoma. Sample: blood, taken from a patient treated with checkpoint blockade.

CDR3 DNA: TGTGCCAGCAGCTATGCACAGGGTAGCAATCAGCCCCAGCATTTT. Translating it yields CASSYAQGSNQPQHF. The gene calls are TRBV7-7 and TRBJ1-5; TRBD1 is a possible D gene (6 bases). CDR1 is SSHAT and CDR2 is FNYEAQ in the germline V gene (reference sequence). The CDR3 is 15 amino acids. V was cut by 4 bases and J by 0 bases, with 10 bases left in between.